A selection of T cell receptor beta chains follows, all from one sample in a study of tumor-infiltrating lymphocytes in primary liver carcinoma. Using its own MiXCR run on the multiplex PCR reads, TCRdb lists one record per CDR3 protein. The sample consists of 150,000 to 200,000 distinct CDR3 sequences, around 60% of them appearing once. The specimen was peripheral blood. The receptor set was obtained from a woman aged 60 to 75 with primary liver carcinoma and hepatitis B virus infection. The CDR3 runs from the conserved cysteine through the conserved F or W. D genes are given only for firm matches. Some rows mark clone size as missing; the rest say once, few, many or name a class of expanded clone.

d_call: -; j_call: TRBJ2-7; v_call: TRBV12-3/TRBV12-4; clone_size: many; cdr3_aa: CASSRLVLGYEQYF; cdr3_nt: TGTGCCAGCAGTAGACTAGTCCTAGGTTACGAGCAGTACTTC
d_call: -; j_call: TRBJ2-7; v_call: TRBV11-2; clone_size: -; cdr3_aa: CASSLRRGGKGSHKQYF; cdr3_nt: TGTGCCAGCAGCTTACGGAGGGGGGGAAAAGGATCCCACAAGCAGTACTTC
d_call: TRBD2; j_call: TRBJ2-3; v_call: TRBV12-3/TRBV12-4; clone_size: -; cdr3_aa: CANSFGREHTDTQYF; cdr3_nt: TGTGCCAACAGTTTCGGGCGGGAGCACACGGATACGCAGTATTTT
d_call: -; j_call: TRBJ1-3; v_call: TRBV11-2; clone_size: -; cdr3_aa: CASSSPWTREGNTIYF; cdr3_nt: TGTGCCAGCAGCTCCCCTTGGACAAGGGAGGGAAACACCATATATTTT
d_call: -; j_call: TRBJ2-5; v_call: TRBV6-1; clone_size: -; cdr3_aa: CASSVLETQYF; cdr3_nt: TGTGCCAGCAGTGTTCTGGAGACCCAGTACTTC
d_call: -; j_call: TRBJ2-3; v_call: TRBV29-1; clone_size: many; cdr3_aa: CSVRGETSTDTQYF; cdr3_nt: TGCAGCGTGAGGGGGGAGACCAGCACAGATACGCAGTATTTT
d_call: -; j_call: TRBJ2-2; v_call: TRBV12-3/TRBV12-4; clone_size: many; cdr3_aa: CASSFLAGPNTGELFF; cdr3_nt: TGTGCCAGCAGTTTTCTGGCAGGACCGAACACCGGGGAGCTGTTTTTT
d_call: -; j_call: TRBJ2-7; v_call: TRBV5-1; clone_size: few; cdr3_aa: CASRATDPYEQYF; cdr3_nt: TGCGCCAGCCGCGCGACAGACCCCTACGAGCAGTACTTC
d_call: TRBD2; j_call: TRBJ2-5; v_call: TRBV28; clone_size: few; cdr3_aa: CASSLAGGQETQYF; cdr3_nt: TGTGCCAGCAGTCTAGCGGGAGGGCAAGAGACCCAGTACTTC
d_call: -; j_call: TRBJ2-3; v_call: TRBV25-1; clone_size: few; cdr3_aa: CASSEGPRDKDRDTQYF; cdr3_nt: TGTGCCAGCAGTGAAGGGCCGAGGGATAAGGACAGAGATACGCAGTATTTT
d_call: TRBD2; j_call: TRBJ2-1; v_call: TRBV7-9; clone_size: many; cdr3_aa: CASKLSGGPTDEQFF; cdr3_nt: TGTGCCAGTAAGTTAAGCGGGGGCCCTACGGATGAGCAGTTCTTC
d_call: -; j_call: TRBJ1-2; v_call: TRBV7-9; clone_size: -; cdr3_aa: CASSSRVGWGYTF; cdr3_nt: TGTGCCAGCAGCTCGCGGGTTGGCTGGGGCTACACCTTC
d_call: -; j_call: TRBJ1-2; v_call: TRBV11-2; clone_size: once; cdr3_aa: CASSSRVGGLNGYTF; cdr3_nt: TGTGCCAGCAGCTCGAGGGTGGGGGGCCTCAATGGCTACACCTTC
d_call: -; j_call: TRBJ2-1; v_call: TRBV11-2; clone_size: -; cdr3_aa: CASSLGVRGYEQFF; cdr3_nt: TGTGCCAGCAGCTTAGGAGTCAGGGGCTATGAGCAGTTCTTC
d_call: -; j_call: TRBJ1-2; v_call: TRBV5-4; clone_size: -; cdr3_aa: CTSSLNKATYGYTF; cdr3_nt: TGTACCAGCAGCTTGAACAAGGCTACCTATGGCTACACCTTC
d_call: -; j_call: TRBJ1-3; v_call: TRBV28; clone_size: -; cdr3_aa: CASSSRAGGRASGNTIYF; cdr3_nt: TGTGCCAGCAGTTCTCGGGCCGGAGGACGGGCCTCTGGAAACACCATATATTTT
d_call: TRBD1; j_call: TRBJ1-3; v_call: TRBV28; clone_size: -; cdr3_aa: CASSPGGAGGNTIYF; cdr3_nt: TGTGCCAGCAGCCCAGGGGGCGCAGGTGGAAACACCATATATTTT
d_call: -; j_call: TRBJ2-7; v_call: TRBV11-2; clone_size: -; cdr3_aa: CASSFDRLVDEQYF; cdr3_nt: TGTGCCAGCAGCTTTGACCGACTAGTAGATGAGCAGTACTTC
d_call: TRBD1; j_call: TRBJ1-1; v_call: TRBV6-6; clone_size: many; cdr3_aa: CASSYAPGQGSGEAFF; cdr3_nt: TGTGCCAGCAGTTACGCCCCCGGACAGGGCAGCGGTGAAGCTTTCTTT
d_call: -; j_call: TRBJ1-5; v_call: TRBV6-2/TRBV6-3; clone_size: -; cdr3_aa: CASGYSVGGWWNQPQHF; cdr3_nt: TGTGCCAGCGGTTACTCCGTGGGGGGATGGTGGAATCAGCCCCAGCATTTT
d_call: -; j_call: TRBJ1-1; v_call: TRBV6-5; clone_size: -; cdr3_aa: CAGNWGGRVNTEAFF; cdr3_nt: TGTGCCGGCAATTGGGGTGGGAGGGTGAACACTGAAGCTTTCTTT
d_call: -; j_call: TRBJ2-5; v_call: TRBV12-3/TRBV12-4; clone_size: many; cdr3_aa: CASSLDRRGTQYF; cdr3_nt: TGTGCCAGCAGTTTGGACCGGAGGGGGACCCAGTACTTC
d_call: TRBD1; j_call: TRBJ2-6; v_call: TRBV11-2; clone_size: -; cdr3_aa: CASSLGDRPVSFGANVLTF; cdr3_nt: TGTGCCAGCAGCTTAGGGGACAGGCCTGTTAGCTTCGGGGCCAACGTCCTGACTTTC
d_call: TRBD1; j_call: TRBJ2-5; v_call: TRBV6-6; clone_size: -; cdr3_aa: CANRIQGAGGGKTQYF; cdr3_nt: TGTGCCAACAGAATTCAGGGGGCAGGGGGCGGAAAGACCCAGTACTTC
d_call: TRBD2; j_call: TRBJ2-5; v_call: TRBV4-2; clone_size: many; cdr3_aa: CASSQEGRSGKETQYF; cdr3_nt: TGTGCCAGCAGCCAAGAGGGAAGGAGCGGGAAAGAGACCCAGTACTTC
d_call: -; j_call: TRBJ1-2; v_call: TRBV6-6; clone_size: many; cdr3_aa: CASKGTAYGYTF; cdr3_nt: TGTGCCAGCAAGGGGACGGCTTACGGCTACACCTTC
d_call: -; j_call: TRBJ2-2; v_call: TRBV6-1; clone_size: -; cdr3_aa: CAIPERQGQRKTNTGELFF; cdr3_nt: TGTGCCATCCCGGAAAGACAAGGCCAGCGGAAAACGAACACCGGGGAGCTGTTTTTT
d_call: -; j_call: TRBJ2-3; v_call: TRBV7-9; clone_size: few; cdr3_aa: CASSLLEGWGDTQYF; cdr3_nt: TGTGCCAGCAGCTTGCTGGAGGGCTGGGGAGATACGCAGTATTTT
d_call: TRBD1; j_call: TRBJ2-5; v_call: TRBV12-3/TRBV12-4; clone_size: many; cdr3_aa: CASSLIQGLETQYF; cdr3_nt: TGTGCCAGCAGTTTAATACAGGGGTTGGAGACCCAGTACTTC
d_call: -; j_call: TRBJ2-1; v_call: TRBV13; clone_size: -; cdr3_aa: CVSSPRALSSYNEQFF; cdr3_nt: TGTGTCAGCAGCCCCCGGGCCCTGAGCTCCTACAATGAGCAGTTCTTC
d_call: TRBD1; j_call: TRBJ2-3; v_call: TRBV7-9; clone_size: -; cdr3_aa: CASSSQGDDADTQYF; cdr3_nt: TGTGCCAGCAGCTCCCAGGGGGACGACGCAGATACGCAGTATTTT